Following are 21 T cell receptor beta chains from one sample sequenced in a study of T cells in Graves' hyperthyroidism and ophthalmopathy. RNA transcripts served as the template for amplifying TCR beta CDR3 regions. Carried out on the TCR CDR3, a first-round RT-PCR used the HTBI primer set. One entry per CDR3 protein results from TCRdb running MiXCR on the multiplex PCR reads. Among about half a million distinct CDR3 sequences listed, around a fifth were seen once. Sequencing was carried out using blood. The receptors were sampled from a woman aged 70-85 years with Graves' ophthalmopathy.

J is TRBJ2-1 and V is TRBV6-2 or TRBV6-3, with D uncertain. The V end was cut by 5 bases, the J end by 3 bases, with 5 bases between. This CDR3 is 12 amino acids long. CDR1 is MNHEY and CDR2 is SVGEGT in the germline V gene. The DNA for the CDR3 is TGTGCCAGCAGTCCGATCTACAATGAGCAGTTCTTC. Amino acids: CASSPIYNEQFF.

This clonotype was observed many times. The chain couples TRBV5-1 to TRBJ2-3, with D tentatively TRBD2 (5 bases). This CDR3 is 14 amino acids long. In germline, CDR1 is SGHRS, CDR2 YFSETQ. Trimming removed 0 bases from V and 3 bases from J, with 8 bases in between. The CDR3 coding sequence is TGCGCCAGCAGCTTGGAACGGGGAACAGATACGCAGTATTTT. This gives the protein CASSLERGTDTQYF.

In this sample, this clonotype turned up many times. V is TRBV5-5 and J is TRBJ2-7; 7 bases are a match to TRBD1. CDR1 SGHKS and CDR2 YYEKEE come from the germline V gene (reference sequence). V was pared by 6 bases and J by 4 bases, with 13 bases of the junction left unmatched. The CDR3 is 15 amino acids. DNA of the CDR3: TGTGCCAGCAAAGGGGGCTTGGCGGAAGTTTACGAGCAGTACTTC. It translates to CASKGGLAEVYEQYF.

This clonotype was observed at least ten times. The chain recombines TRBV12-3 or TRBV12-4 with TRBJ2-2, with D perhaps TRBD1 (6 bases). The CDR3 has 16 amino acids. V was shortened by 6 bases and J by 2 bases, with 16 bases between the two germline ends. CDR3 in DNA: TGTGCCAGCAGCCCCGACAGGAGATACAACACCGGGGAGCTGTTTTTT. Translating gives CASSPDRRYNTGELFF.

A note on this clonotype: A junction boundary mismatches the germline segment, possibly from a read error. CDR3 nucleotide sequence: TGCGCCAGCAGCCAAGATGGCGGGACGTGGGAGACCCAGTACTTC. Protein product: CASSQDGGTWETQYF. This chain joins TRBV11-2 and TRBJ2-5, with D possibly being TRBD2 (6 bases). The CDR3 covers 15 residues. Germline V gene lookup returns CDR1 SGHAT and CDR2 FQNNGV.

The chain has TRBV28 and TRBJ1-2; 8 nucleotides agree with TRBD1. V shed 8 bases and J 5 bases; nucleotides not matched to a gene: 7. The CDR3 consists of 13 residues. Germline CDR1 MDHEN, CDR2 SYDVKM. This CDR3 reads CASGAGGPYGYTF. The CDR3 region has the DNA TGTGCCAGCGGGGCAGGGGGCCCGTATGGCTACACCTTC.

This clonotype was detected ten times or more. The CDR3 loop reads CASSSVIDQPQHF. The DNA of the CDR3 is TGTGCCAGCAGCTCAGTTATAGATCAGCCCCAGCATTTT. The chain employs TRBV7-2 and TRBJ1-5; D is uncertain. Trimming took 4 bases from V and 5 from J, leaving 9 bases between them. Germline V lookup: CDR1 SGHTA, CDR2 FQGNSA. The CDR3 contains 13 residues. The full variable domain, with the rest looked up from reference TRBV7-2 and TRBJ1-5, is GAGVSQSPSNKVTEKGKDVELRCDPISGHTALYWYRQSLGQGLEFLIYFQGNSAPDKSGLPSDRFSAERTGGSVSTLTIQRTQQEDSAVYLCASSSVIDQPQHFGDGTRLSIL.

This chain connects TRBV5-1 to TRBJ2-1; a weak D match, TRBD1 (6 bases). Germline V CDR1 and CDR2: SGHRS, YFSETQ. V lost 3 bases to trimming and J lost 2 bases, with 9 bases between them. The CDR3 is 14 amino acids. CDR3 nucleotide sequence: TGCGCCAGCAGCTCAGCAGGGGCCTACAATGAGCAGTTCTTC. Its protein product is CASSSAGAYNEQFF.

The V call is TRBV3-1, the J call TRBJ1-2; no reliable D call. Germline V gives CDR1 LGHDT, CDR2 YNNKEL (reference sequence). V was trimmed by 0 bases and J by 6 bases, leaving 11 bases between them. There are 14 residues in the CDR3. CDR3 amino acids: CASSQDRNGHGYTF. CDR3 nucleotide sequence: TGTGCCAGCAGCCAAGATCGGAACGGCCATGGCTACACCTTC.

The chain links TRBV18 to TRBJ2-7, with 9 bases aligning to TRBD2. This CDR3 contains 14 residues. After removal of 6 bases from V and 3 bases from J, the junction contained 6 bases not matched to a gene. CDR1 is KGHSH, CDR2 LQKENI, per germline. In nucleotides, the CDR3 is TGTGCCAGCTCCCCCGGGACTAGCCGCTACGAGCAGTACTTC. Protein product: CASSPGTSRYEQYF. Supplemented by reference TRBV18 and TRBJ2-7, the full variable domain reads NAGVMQNPRHLVRRRGQEARLRCSPMKGHSHVYWYRQLPEEGLKFMVYLQKENIIDESGMPKERFSAEFPKEGPSILRIQQVVRGDSAAYFCASSPGTSRYEQYFGPGTRLTVT.

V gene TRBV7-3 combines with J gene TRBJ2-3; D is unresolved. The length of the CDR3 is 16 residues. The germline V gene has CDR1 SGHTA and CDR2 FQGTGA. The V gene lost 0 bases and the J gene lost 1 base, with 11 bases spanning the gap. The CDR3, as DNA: TGTGCCAGCAGCTTAACGTTGGCTACCCGCACAGATACGCAGTATTTT. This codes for CASSLTLATRTDTQYF. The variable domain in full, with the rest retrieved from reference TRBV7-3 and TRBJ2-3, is GAGVSQTPSNKVTEKGKYVELRCDPISGHTALYWYRQSLGQGPEFLIYFQGTGAADDSGLPNDRFFAVRPEGSVSTLKIQRTERGDSAVYLCASSLTLATRTDTQYFGPGTRLTVL.

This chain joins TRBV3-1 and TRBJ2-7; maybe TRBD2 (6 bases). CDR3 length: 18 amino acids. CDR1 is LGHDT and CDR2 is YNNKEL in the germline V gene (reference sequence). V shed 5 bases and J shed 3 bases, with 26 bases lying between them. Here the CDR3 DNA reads TGTGCCAGCAGCTCAAGGCCTGCACGACTAGGAGGTCGCTACGAGCAGTACTTC. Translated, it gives CASSSRPARLGGRYEQYF.

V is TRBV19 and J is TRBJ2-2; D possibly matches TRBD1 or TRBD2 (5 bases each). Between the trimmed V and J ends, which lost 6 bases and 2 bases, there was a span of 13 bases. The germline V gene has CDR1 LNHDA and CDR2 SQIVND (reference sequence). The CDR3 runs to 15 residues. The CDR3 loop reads CASSSIRDNTGELFF. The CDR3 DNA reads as TGTGCCAGTAGCTCGATCAGGGACAACACCGGGGAGCTGTTTTTT.

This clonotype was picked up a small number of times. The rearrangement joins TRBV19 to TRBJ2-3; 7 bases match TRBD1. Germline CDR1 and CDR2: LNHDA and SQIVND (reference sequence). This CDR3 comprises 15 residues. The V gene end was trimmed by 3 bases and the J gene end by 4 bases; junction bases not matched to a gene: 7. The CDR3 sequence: CASSMGAGGADTQYF. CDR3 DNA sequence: TGTGCCAGTAGTATGGGGGCAGGGGGAGCAGATACGCAGTATTTT.

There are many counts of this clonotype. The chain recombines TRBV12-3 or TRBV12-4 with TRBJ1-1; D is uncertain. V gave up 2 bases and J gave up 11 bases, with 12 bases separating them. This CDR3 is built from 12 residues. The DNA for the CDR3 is TGTGCCAGCAGTTTAAACGCTCTAACTGCTTTCTTT. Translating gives CASSLNALTAFF.

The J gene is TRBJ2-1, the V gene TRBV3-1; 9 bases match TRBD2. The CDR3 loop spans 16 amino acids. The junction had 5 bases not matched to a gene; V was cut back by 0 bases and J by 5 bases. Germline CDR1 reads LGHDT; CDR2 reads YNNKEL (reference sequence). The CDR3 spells CASSQDSGRPHNEQFF. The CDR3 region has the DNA TGTGCCAGCAGCCAAGATAGCGGGAGACCCCACAATGAGCAGTTCTTC.

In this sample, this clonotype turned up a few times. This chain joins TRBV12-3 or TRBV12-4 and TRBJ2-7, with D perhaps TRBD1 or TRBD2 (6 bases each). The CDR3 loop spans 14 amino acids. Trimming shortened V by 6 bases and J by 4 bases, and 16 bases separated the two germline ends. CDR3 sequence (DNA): TGTGCCAGCAGGGTAGGGGGAGGTGGATACGAGCAGTACTTC. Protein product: CASRVGGGGYEQYF.

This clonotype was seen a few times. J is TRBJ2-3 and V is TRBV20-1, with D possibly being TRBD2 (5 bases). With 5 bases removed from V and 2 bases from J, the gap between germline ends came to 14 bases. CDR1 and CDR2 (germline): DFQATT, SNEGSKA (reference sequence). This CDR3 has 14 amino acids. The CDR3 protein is CSAETRTDTDTQYF. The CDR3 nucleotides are TGCAGTGCTGAAACTAGAACCGACACAGATACGCAGTATTTT.

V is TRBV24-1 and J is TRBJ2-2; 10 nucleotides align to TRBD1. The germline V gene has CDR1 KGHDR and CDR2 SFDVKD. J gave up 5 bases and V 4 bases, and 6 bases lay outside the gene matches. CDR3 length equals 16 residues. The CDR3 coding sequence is TGTGCCACCAGTGACACGGGACAGGGGAATACCGGGGAGCTGTTTTTT. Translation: CATSDTGQGNTGELFF.

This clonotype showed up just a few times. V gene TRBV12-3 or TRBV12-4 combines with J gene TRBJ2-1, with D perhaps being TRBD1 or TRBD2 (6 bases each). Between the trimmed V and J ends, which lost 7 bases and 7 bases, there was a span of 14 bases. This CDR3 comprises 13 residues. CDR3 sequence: CASTGGRWNEQFF. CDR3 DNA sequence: TGTGCCAGCACCGGGGGCCGGTGGAATGAGCAGTTCTTC.

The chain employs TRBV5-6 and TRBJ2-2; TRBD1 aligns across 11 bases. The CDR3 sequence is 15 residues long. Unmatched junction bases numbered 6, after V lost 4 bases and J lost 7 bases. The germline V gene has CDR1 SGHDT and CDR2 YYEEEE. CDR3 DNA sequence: TGTGCCAGCAGCGAAGGGACAGGGGGGGGCGGGGAGCTGTTTTTT. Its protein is CASSEGTGGGGELFF.